These 30 T cell receptor beta chains came from one sample sequenced in a study of T cell repertoires in cytomegalovirus infection. MiXCR, applied by TCRdb to the reads, yields one record per CDR3 protein. The sample records about 320,000 distinct CDR3 sequences, more than 8% being singletons. Sequencing was done on a sample of PBMCs. These receptors were collected from a human donor in good health (CMV status not recorded). Some clones in this sample may be carry-over from other donors' samples.

This clonotype was counted at least ten times. The chain uses TRBV12-3 or TRBV12-4 and TRBJ1-5; D might be TRBD1 (6 bases). The CDR3 length is 16 residues. Trimming removed 3 bases from V and 0 bases from J, with 12 bases in between. The CDR3 reads CASSLKGQNSNQPQHF. CDR3 bases: TGTGCCAGCAGTTTGAAGGGACAAAATAGCAATCAGCCCCAGCATTTT.

This clonotype was observed many times. The chain couples TRBV11-2 to TRBJ2-1; maybe TRBD2 (5 bases). Germline CDR1 reads SGHAT; CDR2 reads FQNNGV. V was shortened by 1 base and J by 0 bases, with 10 bases between the two germline ends. This CDR3 region has 16 residues. The CDR3 loop is CASSLGTGSSYNEQFF. The CDR3 region has the DNA TGTGCCAGCAGCTTAGGCACGGGGAGCTCCTACAATGAGCAGTTCTTC.

This clonotype appeared many times. The rearrangement uses TRBV7-2 and TRBJ2-4; the match to TRBD1 covers 7 bases. Germline CDR1 reads SGHTA; CDR2 reads FQGNSA. The CDR3 is 13 residues long. V shed 6 bases, J shed 4 bases, and the junction held 3 bases outside the gene matches. DNA of the CDR3: TGTGCCAGCAGTCAGGACAGGAAAAACATTCAGTACTTC. Translation gives CASSQDRKNIQYF.

This clonotype was detected only a few times. The gene calls are TRBV12-3 or TRBV12-4 and TRBJ1-5, with D tentatively TRBD1 (6 bases). The ends were cut back, 1 base at V and 1 base at J, with 11 bases in the middle. This CDR3 is 16 amino acids long. CDR3 region: CASSLEGGGSNQPQHF. The CDR3, as DNA: TGTGCCAGCAGTTTAGAGGGGGGGGGGAGCAATCAGCCCCAGCATTTT.

The sample holds a few counts of this clonotype. At one boundary the junction diverges from the germline segment, which might be a read error. The V and J genes are TRBV4-1 and TRBJ1-1; D may be TRBD1 (6 bases). CDR1 and CDR2 (germline): MGHRA, YSYEKL. The CDR3 contains 16 residues. DNA of the CDR3: TGCGCCAGCAGCACACACTATAGGGGGTTGAAGACTGAAGCTTTCTTT. Translating it yields CASSTHYRGLKTEAFF.

This clonotype was counted at least ten times. The gene calls are TRBV7-2 and TRBJ1-5; 7 positions agree with TRBD1. Losses at the gene ends were 1 base for V and 3 bases for J; bases not matched to a gene: 9. CDR3 length equals 17 residues. Germline V gene data show CDR1 as SGHTA and CDR2 as FQGNSA. The chain's CDR3 is CASSLVRDSWANQPQHF. The CDR3 bases are TGTGCCAGCAGCTTAGTACGGGACAGTTGGGCCAATCAGCCCCAGCATTTT.

In its sample, this clonotype was seen many times. The CDR3 loop reads CASSHDAYGEKLFF. The CDR3 nucleotides are TGTGCCAGCAGCCACGACGCTTACGGAGAAAAACTGTTTTTT. The chain uses TRBV11-2 and TRBJ1-4; D not certain. Trimming cost V 5 bases and J 8 bases, with 15 bases left between them. Germline-derived CDR1 and CDR2 are SGHAT and FQNNGV. The CDR3 sequence is 14 residues long.

The chain links TRBV19 to TRBJ1-4; possibly TRBD1 for D (5 bases). CDR1 is LNHDA and CDR2 is SQIVND in the germline V gene (reference sequence). This CDR3 contains 16 residues. V dropped 0 bases and J dropped 6 bases, with 14 bases sitting between them. This chain's CDR3 is CASSIDRGRSDEKLFF. The CDR3 nucleotides are TGTGCCAGTAGTATAGATCGGGGCAGGTCGGATGAAAAACTGTTTTTT.

This clonotype was observed a handful of times. The chain carries TRBV20-1 and TRBJ2-7; no clear D gene. Looked up from germline, CDR1 is DFQATT and CDR2 is SNEGSKA (reference sequence). The V gene lost 3 bases and the J gene lost 4 bases, with 10 bases spanning the gap. The CDR3 has 12 amino acids. CDR3 amino acids: CSASRPEYEQYF. As DNA, the CDR3 is TGCAGTGCTAGTCGTCCCGAATACGAGCAGTACTTC.

This CDR3 reads CASRTVPLSYTF. The CDR3 DNA reads as TGTGCCAGCAGAACGGTGCCCTTAAGCTACACCTTC. The chain couples TRBV11-2 to TRBJ1-2; D gene unclear. CDR1 is SGHAT, CDR2 FQNNGV, per germline. The CDR3 sequence is 12 residues long. V lost 6 bases, J lost 9 bases, and 14 bases lay in between.

V usage is TRBV10-3 and J usage is TRBJ2-5; 7 nucleotides line up with TRBD1. The CDR3 has 13 amino acids. Germline CDR1 and CDR2: ENHRY and SYGVKD. After removal of 6 bases from V and 0 bases from J, the junction contained 1 base not matched to a gene. CDR3 sequence (DNA): TGTGCCATCAGAGGGACAGACCAAGAGACCCAGTACTTC. Translation gives CAIRGTDQETQYF.

The V and J genes are TRBV6-2 or TRBV6-3 and TRBJ1-5; TRBD1 might be the D (6 bases). The ends were cut back, 6 bases at V and 2 bases at J, with 11 bases in the middle. CDR3 length: 14 amino acids. Germline values: CDR1 MNHEY, CDR2 SVGEGT. CDR3: CASRPGGGNQPQHF. The DNA of the CDR3 is TGTGCCAGCAGACCGGGGGGCGGCAATCAGCCCCAGCATTTT.

This chain joins TRBV12-3 or TRBV12-4 and TRBJ1-6, with TRBD1 identical over 8 bases. The CDR3 extends over 17 amino acids. V shed 4 bases, J shed 3 bases, and the junction held 8 bases outside the gene matches. DNA for the CDR3: TGTGCCAGCAGTTCCCGGACAGGGCTGCGCTATAATTCACCCCTCCACTTT. Its translation is CASSSRTGLRYNSPLHF.

This clonotype appeared a few times. The rearrangement uses TRBV2 and TRBJ2-1; 14 bases are a match to TRBD2. The V gene's germline CDR1 is SNHLY and CDR2 FYNNEI. V lost 7 bases and J lost 9; bases outside the gene matches: 11. The CDR3 is made up of 16 amino acids. CDR3 nucleotides: TGTGCCAGCAACAGTCGGACTAGCGGGGGGAGGGGTGAGCAGTTCTTC. Translation gives CASNSRTSGGRGEQFF.

This clonotype has a count of ten or more. The V call is TRBV2, the J call TRBJ2-7; no clear D gene. The germline CDR1 and CDR2 sequences are SNHLY and FYNNEI. The CDR3 sequence is 13 residues long. V gave up 7 bases and J gave up 3 bases, with 13 bases separating them. As DNA, the CDR3 is TGTGCCAGCACCCAAGACTCTTACTACGAGCAGTACTTC. Translated, it gives CASTQDSYYEQYF.

The chain recombines TRBV6-8 with TRBJ1-2; D gene ambiguous. Germline CDR1 and CDR2: MNHGY and SAAAGT. V was cut by 0 bases and J by 6 bases, with 11 bases left in between. CDR3 length: 14 residues. The CDR3 DNA reads TGTGCCAGCAGTTACTCGAGCAGGAATGATGGCTACACCTTC. Residues: CASSYSSRNDGYTF.

This clonotype was found many times. The rearrangement joins TRBV5-4 to TRBJ2-6, with D uncertain. This CDR3 is 13 amino acids long. Germline V gene lookup returns CDR1 SGHNT and CDR2 YYREEE (reference sequence). V lost 3 bases and J lost 2, with 3 bases in between. CDR3 DNA sequence: TGTGCCAGCAGCTATACTGGGGCCAACGTCCTGACTTTC. Its protein is CASSYTGANVLTF. Using reference TRBV5-4 and TRBJ2-6 for the parts outside the CDR3, the full variable domain is ETGVTQSPTHLIKTRGQQVTLRCSSQSGHNTVSWYQQALGQGPQFIFQYYREEENGRGNFPPRFSGLQFPNYSSELNVNALELDDSALYLCASSYTGANVLTFGAGSRLTVL.

This clonotype was counted at least ten times. The J gene is TRBJ1-2, the V gene TRBV6-6, with a tentative D call TRBD1 (6 bases). Trimming removed 8 bases from V and 4 bases from J, with 17 bases in between. This CDR3 contains 14 residues. The germline V gene has CDR1 MNHNY and CDR2 SVGAGI (reference sequence). The CDR3 bases are TGTGCCAGCTCCTCCTCCGGACAGCTCTATGGCTACACCTTC. Protein: CASSSSGQLYGYTF.

This clonotype has a handful of counts. The chain has TRBV7-9 and TRBJ2-1; TRBD1 matches at 7 bases. Germline CDR1 SEHNR, CDR2 FQNEAQ (reference sequence). V lost 5 bases and J lost 7; bases outside the gene matches: 5. The CDR3 consists of 13 residues. The CDR3 here is CASSRDSINEQFF. CDR3 in DNA: TGTGCCAGCAGCCGGGACAGCATTAATGAGCAGTTCTTC.

This clonotype was recorded a few times. CDR3 DNA sequence: TGTGCCAGCAGCGTCGTGAGGGAGCTGTTTTTT. This codes for CASSVVRELFF. V usage is TRBV7-2 and J usage is TRBJ2-2; D gene unclear. Trimming cost V 5 bases and J 9 bases, with 7 bases left between them. CDR3 size: 11 residues. Germline lookup yields CDR1 SGHTA and CDR2 FQGNSA.

This clonotype was observed many times. This chain uses TRBV7-6 with TRBJ2-5, with D perhaps TRBD1 (6 bases). V lost 1 base and J lost 7, with 10 bases in between. The germline V gene encodes CDR1 SGHVS and CDR2 FNYEAQ. The CDR3 totals 13 residues. DNA of the CDR3: TGTGCCAGCAGCTTAGAACAGGGATCGACCCAGTACTTC. Encoded protein: CASSLEQGSTQYF.

There are many counts of this clonotype. J is TRBJ2-3 and V is TRBV30; the match to TRBD1 covers 11 bases. Germline V gene sequence: CDR1 GTSNPN, CDR2 SVGIG (reference sequence). Trimming removed 4 bases from V and 3 bases from J; junction bases left unmatched: 3. This CDR3 is 14 amino acids long. CDR3 in amino acids: CAWKGDRGTDTQYF. The CDR3 DNA follows: TGTGCCTGGAAAGGGGACAGGGGGACAGATACGCAGTATTTT.

This clonotype was counted ten times or more. This rearrangement joins TRBV28 to TRBJ2-4; 7 nucleotides align to TRBD1. The junction had 8 bases not matched to a gene; V was cut back by 7 bases and J by 8 bases. CDR3 length: 13 residues. CDR1 and CDR2 from the germline V gene are MDHEN and SYDVKM. CDR3 loop: CASTATGLDIQYF. The CDR3 DNA is TGTGCCAGCACCGCGACAGGGTTAGACATTCAGTACTTC.

The sample holds many counts of this clonotype. The gene calls are TRBV28 and TRBJ1-2; 10 bases align to TRBD1. Germline V CDR1 and CDR2: MDHEN, SYDVKM. This CDR3 has 15 amino acids. V shed 8 bases and J 2 bases; nucleotides not matched to a gene: 8. DNA for the CDR3: TGTGCCAGCCGGAACCGGGACAGGGGAAACTATGGCTACACCTTC. Protein product: CASRNRDRGNYGYTF.

J is TRBJ1-5 and V is TRBV6-5; D perhaps matches TRBD1 (6 bases). V lost 2 bases to trimming and J lost 9 bases, with 11 bases between them. The CDR3 is made up of 13 amino acids. CDR1 is MNHEY and CDR2 is SVGAGI in the germline V gene. CDR3 coding DNA: TGTGCCAGCAGTTACACAGGGACCAGGCCCCAGCATTTT. Encoded protein: CASSYTGTRPQHF.

The sample holds many counts of this clonotype. This sequence joins TRBV29-1 and TRBJ2-7, with TRBD1 as a possible D gene (6 bases). The CDR3 runs 13 residues. V dropped 7 bases and J dropped 1 base, with 14 bases sitting between them. CDR1 is SQVTM and CDR2 is ANQGSEA in the germline V gene. The CDR3 protein is CSAIQGESYEQYF. In DNA form, the CDR3 reads TGCAGCGCCATACAGGGCGAGTCCTACGAGCAGTACTTC.

This clonotype was seen a handful of times. This chain links TRBV6-2 or TRBV6-3 with TRBJ1-5; D remains unclear. V dropped 8 bases and J dropped 2 bases, with 13 bases sitting between them. Per the germline V gene, CDR1 is MNHEY and CDR2 is SVGEGT. The CDR3 runs to 14 residues. The chain's CDR3 is CASRYGIGNQPQHF. CDR3 sequence (DNA): TGTGCCAGCCGATATGGCATTGGCAATCAGCCCCAGCATTTT.

This clonotype came up a few times. The J gene is TRBJ2-5, the V gene TRBV7-2; no clear D gene. Trimming cost V 5 bases and J 4 bases, with 14 bases left between them. The CDR3 runs to 14 residues. Germline V gene sequence: CDR1 SGHTA, CDR2 FQGNSA. In DNA form, the CDR3 reads TGTGCCAGCAGCACCCAGCGTGTGAGAGAGACCCAGTACTTC. This codes for CASSTQRVRETQYF.

This clonotype has a count of ten or more. The chain recombines TRBV20-1 with TRBJ1-2; D is possibly TRBD1 (6 bases). The germline V and J ends were trimmed by 3 bases and 5 bases, with 13 bases remaining between them. Germline V CDR1 and CDR2: DFQATT, SNEGSKA (reference sequence). The CDR3 loop spans 13 amino acids. The CDR3 DNA follows: TGCAGTGCTAGGACAGGAATGATTTATGGCTACACCTTC. Protein: CSARTGMIYGYTF.

This clonotype appeared a few times. The chain couples TRBV12-3 or TRBV12-4 to TRBJ2-3; no reliable D call. Trimming took off 0 bases at V and 2 bases at J, with 9 bases between the two ends. The CDR3 sequence is 15 residues long. The CDR3 region has the DNA TGTGCCAGCAGTTTAGCGCTACAGCTCACAGATACGCAGTATTTT. It specifies CASSLALQLTDTQYF.